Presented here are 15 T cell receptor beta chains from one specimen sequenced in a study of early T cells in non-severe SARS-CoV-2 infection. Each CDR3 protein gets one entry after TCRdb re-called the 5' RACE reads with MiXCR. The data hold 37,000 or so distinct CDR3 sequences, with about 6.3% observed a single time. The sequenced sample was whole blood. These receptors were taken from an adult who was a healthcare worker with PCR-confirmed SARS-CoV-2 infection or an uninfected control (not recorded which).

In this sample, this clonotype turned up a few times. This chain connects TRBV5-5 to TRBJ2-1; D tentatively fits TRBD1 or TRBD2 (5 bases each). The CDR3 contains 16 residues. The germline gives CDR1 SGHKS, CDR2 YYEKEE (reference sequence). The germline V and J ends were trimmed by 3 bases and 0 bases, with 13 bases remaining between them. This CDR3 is CASSSGRVSSYNEQFF. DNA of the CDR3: TGTGCCAGCAGCTCGGGGCGGGTGAGCTCCTACAATGAGCAGTTCTTC.

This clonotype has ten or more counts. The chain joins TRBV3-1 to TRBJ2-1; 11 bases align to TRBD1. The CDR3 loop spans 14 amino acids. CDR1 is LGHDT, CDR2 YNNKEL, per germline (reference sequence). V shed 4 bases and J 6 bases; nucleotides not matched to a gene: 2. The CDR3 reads CASSRTGGTNEQFF. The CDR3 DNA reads TGTGCCAGCAGCCGGACAGGGGGCACCAATGAGCAGTTCTTC.

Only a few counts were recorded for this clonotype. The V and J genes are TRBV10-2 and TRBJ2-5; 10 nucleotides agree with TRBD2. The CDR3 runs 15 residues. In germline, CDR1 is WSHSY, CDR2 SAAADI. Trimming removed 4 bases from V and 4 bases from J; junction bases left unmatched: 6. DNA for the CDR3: TGCGCCAGCAGTGGGGCTAGCGGGAGCAGAGAGACCCAGTACTTC. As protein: CASSGASGSRETQYF.

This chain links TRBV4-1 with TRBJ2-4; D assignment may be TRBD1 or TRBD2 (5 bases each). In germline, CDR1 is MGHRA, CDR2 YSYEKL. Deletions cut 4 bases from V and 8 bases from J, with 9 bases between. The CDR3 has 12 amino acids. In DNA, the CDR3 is TGCGCCAGCAGCCGGGACGGGCACATTCAGTACTTC. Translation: CASSRDGHIQYF.

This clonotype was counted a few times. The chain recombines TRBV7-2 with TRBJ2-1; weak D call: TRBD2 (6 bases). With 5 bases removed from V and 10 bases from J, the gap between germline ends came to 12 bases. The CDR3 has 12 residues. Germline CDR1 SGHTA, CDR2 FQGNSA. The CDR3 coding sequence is TGTGCCAGCAGCCGAGTACGGGGGGAGCAGTTCTTC. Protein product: CASSRVRGEQFF.

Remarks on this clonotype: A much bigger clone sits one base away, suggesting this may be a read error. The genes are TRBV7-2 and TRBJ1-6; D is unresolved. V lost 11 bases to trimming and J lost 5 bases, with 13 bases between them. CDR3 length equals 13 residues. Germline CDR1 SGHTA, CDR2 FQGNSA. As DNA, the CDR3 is TGTGCCGTCAGGAGAGAAGATAATTCACCCCTCCACTTT. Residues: CAVRREDNSPLHF. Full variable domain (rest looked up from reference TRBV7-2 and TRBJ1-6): GAGVSQSPSNKVTEKGKDVELRCDPISGHTALYWYRQSLGQGLEFLIYFQGNSAPDKSGLPSDRFSAERTGGSVSTLTIQRTQQEDSAVYLCAVRREDNSPLHFGNGTRLTVT.

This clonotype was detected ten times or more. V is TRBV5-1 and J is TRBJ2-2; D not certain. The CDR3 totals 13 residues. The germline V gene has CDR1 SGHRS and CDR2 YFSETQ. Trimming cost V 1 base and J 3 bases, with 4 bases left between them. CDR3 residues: CASSLLDTGELFF. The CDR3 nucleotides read TGCGCCAGCAGCTTGCTCGACACCGGGGAGCTGTTTTTT.

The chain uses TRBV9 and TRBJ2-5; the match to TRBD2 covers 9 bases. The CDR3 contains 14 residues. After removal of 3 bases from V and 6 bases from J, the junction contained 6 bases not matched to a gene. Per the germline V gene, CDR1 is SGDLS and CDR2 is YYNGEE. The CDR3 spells CASSASGIKKTQYF. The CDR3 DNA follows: TGTGCCAGCAGCGCTAGCGGGATTAAAAAGACCCAGTACTTC.

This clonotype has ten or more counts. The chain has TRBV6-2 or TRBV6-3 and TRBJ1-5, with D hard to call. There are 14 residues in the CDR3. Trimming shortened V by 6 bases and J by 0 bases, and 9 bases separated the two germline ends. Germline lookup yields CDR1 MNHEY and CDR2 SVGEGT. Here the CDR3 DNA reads TGTGCCAGCAGCGACGGGTATAGCAATCAGCCCCAGCATTTT. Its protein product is CASSDGYSNQPQHF.

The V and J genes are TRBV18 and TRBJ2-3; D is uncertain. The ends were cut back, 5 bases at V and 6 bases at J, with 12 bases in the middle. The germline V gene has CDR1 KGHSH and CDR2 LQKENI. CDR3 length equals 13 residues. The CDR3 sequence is CASSARREDTQYF. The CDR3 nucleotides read TGTGCCAGCTCAGCAAGAAGAGAGGATACGCAGTATTTT.

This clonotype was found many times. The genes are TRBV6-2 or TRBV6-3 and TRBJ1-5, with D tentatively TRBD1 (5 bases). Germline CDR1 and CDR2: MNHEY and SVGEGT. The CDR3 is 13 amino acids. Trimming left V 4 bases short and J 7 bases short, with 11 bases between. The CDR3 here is CASSSGERQPQHF. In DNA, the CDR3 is TGTGCCAGCAGTTCGGGGGAGAGGCAGCCCCAGCATTTT.

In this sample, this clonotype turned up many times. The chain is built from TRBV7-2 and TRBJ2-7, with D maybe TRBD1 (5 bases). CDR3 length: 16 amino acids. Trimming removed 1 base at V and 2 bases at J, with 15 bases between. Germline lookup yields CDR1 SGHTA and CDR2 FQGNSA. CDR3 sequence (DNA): TGTGCCAGCAGCTTAGAGCCCAGGGCCTCCACCTACGAGCAGTACTTC. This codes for CASSLEPRASTYEQYF. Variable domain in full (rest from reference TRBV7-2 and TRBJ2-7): GAGVSQSPSNKVTEKGKDVELRCDPISGHTALYWYRQSLGQGLEFLIYFQGNSAPDKSGLPSDRFSAERTGGSVSTLTIQRTQQEDSAVYLCASSLEPRASTYEQYFGPGTRLTVT.

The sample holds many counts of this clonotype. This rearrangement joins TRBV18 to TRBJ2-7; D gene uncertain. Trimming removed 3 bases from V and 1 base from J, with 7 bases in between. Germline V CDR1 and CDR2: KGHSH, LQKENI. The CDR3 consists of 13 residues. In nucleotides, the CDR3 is TGTGCCAGCTCACCGAGTAGTTCCTACGAGCAGTACTTC. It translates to CASSPSSSYEQYF.

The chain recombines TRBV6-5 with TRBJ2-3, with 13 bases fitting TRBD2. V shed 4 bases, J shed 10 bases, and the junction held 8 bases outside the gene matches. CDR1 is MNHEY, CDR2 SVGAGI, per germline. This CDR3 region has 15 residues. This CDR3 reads CASSFGLAGVRAQYF. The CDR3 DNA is TGTGCCAGCAGTTTCGGACTAGCGGGAGTTAGGGCGCAGTATTTT.

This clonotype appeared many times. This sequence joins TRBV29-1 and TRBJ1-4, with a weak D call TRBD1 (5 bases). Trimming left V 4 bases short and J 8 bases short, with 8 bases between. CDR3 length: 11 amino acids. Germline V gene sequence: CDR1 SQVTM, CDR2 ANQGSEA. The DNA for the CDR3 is TGCAGCGTTGTGTGGGGGGAAAAACTGTTTTTT. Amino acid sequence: CSVVWGEKLFF.